This T cell receptor (beta chain) emerged from a study of blood T cell repertoires in COVID-19. Study background: The samples span acute and convalescent COVID-19 from the United States, Italy and Spain. PBMCs, B-cell-depleted T cells, or T cells were the source of the cDNA or gDNA that made up the material.

After removal of 0 bases from V and 5 bases from J, the junction contained 8 bases not matched to a gene. The CDR3 is 16 residues long. Germline V lookup: CDR1 SGDLS, CDR2 YYNGEE. This clone was seen only a few times. Original processing methods: From reference gene primer amplification, estimates of nucleated cell counts were derived. Produced via immunoSEQ multiplex PCR; TCRdb's table is partial and in-frame only. V and J calls plus clone size are reproduced from that table; the DNA served to infer D and trimming. This table holds 400,000 to 450,000 clones, 75% to 90% found once. The source material was peripheral blood. The sequence was collected from a woman in her twenties or thirties with active or convalescent COVID-19. The rearrangement uses TRBV9 and TRBJ2-1, with 7 bases aligning to TRBD2. The CDR3 protein is CASSVAVLAVNNEQFF. The CDR3, as DNA: TGTGCCAGCAGCGTAGCAGTGCTAGCGGTAAACAATGAGCAGTTCTTC.